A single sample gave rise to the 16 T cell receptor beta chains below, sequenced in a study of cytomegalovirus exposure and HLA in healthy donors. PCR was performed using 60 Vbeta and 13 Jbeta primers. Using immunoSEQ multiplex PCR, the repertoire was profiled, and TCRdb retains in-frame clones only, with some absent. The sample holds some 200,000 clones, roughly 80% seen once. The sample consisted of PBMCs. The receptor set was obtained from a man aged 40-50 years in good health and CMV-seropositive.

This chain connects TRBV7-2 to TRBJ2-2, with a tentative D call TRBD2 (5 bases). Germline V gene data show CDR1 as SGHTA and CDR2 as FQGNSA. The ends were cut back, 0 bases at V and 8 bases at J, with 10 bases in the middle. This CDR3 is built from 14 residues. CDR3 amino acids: CASSLATIRGELFF. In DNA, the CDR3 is TGTGCCAGCAGCTTAGCGACTATTAGGGGGGAGCTGTTTTTT.

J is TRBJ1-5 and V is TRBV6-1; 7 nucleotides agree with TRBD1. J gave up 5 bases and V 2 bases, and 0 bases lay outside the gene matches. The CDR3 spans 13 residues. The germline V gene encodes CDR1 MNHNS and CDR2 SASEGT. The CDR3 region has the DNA TGTGCCAGCAGTGAAACAGGGGATCAGCCCCAGCATTTT. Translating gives CASSETGDQPQHF.

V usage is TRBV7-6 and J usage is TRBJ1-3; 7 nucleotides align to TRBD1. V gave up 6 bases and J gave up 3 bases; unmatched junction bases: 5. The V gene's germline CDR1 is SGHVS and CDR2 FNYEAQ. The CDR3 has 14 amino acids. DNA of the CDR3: TGTGCCAGCAGTCGCCGACAGGGTGGAAACACCATATATTTT. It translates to CASSRRQGGNTIYF.

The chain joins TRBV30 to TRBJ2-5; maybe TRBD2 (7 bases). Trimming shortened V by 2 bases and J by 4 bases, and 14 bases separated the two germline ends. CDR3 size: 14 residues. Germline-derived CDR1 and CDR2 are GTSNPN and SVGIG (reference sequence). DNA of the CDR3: TGTGCCTGGAGTAGGGGGGGACAAGGAGAGACCCAGTACTTC. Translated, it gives CAWSRGGQGETQYF.

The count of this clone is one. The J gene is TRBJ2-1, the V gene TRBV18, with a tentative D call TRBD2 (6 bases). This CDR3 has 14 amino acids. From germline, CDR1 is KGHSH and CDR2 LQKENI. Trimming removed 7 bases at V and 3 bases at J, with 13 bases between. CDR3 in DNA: TGTGCCAGCTTTTCCGGGACTTACTACAATGAGCAGTTCTTC. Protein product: CASFSGTYYNEQFF.

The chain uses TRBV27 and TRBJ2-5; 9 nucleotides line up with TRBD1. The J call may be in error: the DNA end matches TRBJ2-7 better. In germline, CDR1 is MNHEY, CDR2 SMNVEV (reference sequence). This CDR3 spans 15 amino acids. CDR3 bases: TGTGCCAGCAGCCCAGGGACAGGGAAATTCTACGAGCAGTACTTC. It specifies CASSPGTGKFYEQYF.

DNA of the CDR3: TGTGCCAGCAGCCGGGACAGGGGATTCAACACTGAAGCTTTCTTT. It yields the protein CASSRDRGFNTEAFF. The chain is built from TRBV5-4 and TRBJ1-1, with TRBD1 identical over 10 bases. The CDR3 covers 15 residues. With 4 bases clipped from V and 2 bases from J, the junction kept 5 bases outside the gene matches. The germline CDR1 and CDR2 sequences are SGHNT and YYREEE (reference sequence).

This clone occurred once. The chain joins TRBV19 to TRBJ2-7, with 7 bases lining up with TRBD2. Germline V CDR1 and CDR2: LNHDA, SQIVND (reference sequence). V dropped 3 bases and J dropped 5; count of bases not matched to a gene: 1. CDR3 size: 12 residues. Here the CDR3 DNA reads TGTGCCAGTAGTATTCGGGGGGACGAGCAGTACTTC. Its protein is CASSIRGDEQYF.

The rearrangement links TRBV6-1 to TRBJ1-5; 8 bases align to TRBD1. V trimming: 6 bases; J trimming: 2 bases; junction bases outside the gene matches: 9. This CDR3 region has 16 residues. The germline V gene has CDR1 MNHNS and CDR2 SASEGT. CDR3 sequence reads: CASRERMTGGNQPQHF. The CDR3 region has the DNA TGTGCCAGCAGGGAAAGAATGACAGGGGGCAATCAGCCCCAGCATTTT.

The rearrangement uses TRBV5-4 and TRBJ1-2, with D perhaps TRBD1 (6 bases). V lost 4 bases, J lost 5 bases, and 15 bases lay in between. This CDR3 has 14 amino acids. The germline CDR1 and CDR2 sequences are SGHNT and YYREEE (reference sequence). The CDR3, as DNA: TGTGCCAGCAGCCTGCAGGGGCAACTGTATGGCTACACCTTC. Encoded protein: CASSLQGQLYGYTF. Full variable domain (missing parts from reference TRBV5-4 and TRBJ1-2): ETGVTQSPTHLIKTRGQQVTLRCSSQSGHNTVSWYQQALGQGPQFIFQYYREEENGRGNFPPRFSGLQFPNYSSELNVNALELDDSALYLCASSLQGQLYGYTFGSGTRLTVV.

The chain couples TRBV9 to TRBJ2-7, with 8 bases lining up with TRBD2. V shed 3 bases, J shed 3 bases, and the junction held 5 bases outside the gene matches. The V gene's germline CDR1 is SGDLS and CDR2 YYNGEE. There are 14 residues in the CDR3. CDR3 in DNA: TGTGCCAGCAGCGGTTCCGGGAGGGTCTACGAGCAGTACTTC. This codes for CASSGSGRVYEQYF.

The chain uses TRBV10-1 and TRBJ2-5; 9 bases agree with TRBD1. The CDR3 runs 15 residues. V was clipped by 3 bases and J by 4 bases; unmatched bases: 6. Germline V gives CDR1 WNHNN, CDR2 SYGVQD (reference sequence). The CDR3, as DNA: TGCGCCAGCAGTGATTCGGGACAGGGACGAGAGACCCAGTACTTC. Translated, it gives CASSDSGQGRETQYF.

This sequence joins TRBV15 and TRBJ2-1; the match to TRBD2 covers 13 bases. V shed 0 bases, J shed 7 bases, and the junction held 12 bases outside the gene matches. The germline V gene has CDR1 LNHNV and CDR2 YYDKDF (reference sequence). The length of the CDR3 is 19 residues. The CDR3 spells CATSRDIELAGGRLNEQFF. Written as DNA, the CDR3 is TGTGCCACCAGCAGAGATATTGAACTAGCGGGGGGGCGGTTAAATGAGCAGTTCTTC. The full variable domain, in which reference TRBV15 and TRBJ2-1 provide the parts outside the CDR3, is DAMVIQNPRYQVTQFGKPVTLSCSQTLNHNVMYWYQQKSSQAPKLLFHYYDKDFNNEADTPDNFQSRRPNTSFCFLDIRSPGLGDTAMYLCATSRDIELAGGRLNEQFFGPGTRLTVL.

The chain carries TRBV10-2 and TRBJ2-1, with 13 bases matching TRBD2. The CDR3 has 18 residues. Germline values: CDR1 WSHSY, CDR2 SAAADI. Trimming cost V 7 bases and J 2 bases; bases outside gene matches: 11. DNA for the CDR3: TGCGCCAGCAAAGGACTAGCGGGGGACCTGGGGGCCTACAATGAGCAGTTCTTC. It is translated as CASKGLAGDLGAYNEQFF.

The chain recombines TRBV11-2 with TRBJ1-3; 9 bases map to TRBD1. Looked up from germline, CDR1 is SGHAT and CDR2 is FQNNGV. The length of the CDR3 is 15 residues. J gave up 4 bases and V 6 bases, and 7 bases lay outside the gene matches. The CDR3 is CASSPTGGMGNTIYF. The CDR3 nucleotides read TGTGCCAGCAGTCCTACAGGGGGCATGGGAAACACCATATATTTT.

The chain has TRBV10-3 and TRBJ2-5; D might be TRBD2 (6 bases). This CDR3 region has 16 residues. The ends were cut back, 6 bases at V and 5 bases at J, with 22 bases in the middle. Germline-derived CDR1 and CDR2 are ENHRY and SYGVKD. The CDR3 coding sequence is TGTGCCATCAGGACCCCCCTGACGGGACTGTCGGAGACCCAGTACTTC. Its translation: CAIRTPLTGLSETQYF.